These T cell receptor beta chains were read from a single sample in a study of cytomegalovirus exposure and HLA in healthy donors. The table came from immunoSEQ multiplex PCR; TCRdb's copy has only in-frame clones and leaves some out. The sample has more than 200,000 clones; about 70% are singletons. Input material: PBMCs. Receptor source: a man aged 35 to 55 in good health and CMV-seropositive. The CDR3 runs from the conserved cysteine through the conserved F or W. The D gene is left open where the match is weak. Only some rows state a clone size, as once, few, many or a class for expanded clones.

d_gene | j_gene | v_gene | abundance | CDR3nt | CDR3aa
NA | TRBJ2-3 | TRBV27 | NA | TGTGCCAGCAGTTTTCTAGGCACAGATACGCAGTATTTT | CASSFLGTDTQYF
NA | TRBJ2-1 | TRBV4-3 | NA | TGCGCCAGCAGCACCGGGGGGCAAGGAAATGAGCAGTTCTTC | CASSTGGQGNEQFF
TRBD2 | TRBJ2-1 | TRBV7-9 | NA | TGTGCCAGCAGCTTAATCGACGGGGGGGTCGGTGAGCAGTTCTTC | CASSLIDGGVGEQFF
NA | TRBJ2-7 | TRBV10-2 | NA | TGCGCCAGCAGTGAGTCGACCCCAGGGCGGTCTTTTTGGGGTCCGCAGTACTTC | CASSESTPGRSFWGPQYF
NA | TRBJ2-5 | TRBV29-1 | NA | TGCAGCGTTGTAGGGCGGGGGACCCAGTACTTC | CSVVGRGTQYF
TRBD2 | TRBJ2-7 | TRBV6-1 | NA | TGTGCCAGCAGTGAAGCAAGGGGAGCGGGGGGCTACGAGCAGTACTTC | CASSEARGAGGYEQYF
NA | TRBJ1-1 | TRBV7-8 | NA | TGTGCCAGCAGCTTTGGACAGCCCAACACTGAAGCTTTCTTT | CASSFGQPNTEAFF
NA | TRBJ1-3 | TRBV6-1 | NA | TGTGCCAGCAGTGAGGCTAGTCGCTCTGGAAACACCATATATTTT | CASSEASRSGNTIYF
NA | TRBJ2-5 | TRBV28 | NA | TGTGCCAGCAGTTTATTAATCAGGGGCGGGGAGACCCAGTACTTC | CASSLLIRGGETQYF
NA | TRBJ2-5 | TRBV20-1 | NA | TGCAGTGCTAGTCCCAGCGTTGTTCGGTACTTC | CSASPSVVRYF
NA | TRBJ2-3 | TRBV27 | NA | TGTGCCAGCCGGGTGAACACCTTAATTTGGACAGATACGCAGTATTTT | CASRVNTLIWTDTQYF
TRBD2 | TRBJ2-1 | TRBV7-9 | NA | TGTGCCAGCAGCTTAGTGGCGGGGGGAACCTACAATGAGCAGTTCTTC | CASSLVAGGTYNEQFF
NA | TRBJ2-7 | TRBV5-6 | NA | TGTGCCAGCAGCTTACAGGGCTACGAGCAGTACTTC | CASSLQGYEQYF
TRBD1 | TRBJ2-7 | TRBV7-6 | NA | TGTGCCAGCAGCCTCCGGGACAGGGTCTACGAGCAGTACTTC | CASSLRDRVYEQYF
NA | TRBJ1-2 | TRBV2 | few | TGTGCCAGCAGAGCAGGCGATGGCTACACCTTC | CASRAGDGYTF
NA | TRBJ1-1 | TRBV5-4 | NA | TGTGCCAGCAGACTCGAGGGTTGGGACACTGAAGCTTTCTTT | CASRLEGWDTEAFF
TRBD1 | TRBJ1-4 | TRBV5-1 | NA | TGCGCCAGCAGCCAGACAGGGGAGGTTAATGAAAAACTGTTTTTT | CASSQTGEVNEKLFF
NA | TRBJ2-1 | TRBV4-1 | NA | TGCGCCAGCAGCCCCGTCCACGGCAATGAGCAGTTCTTC | CASSPVHGNEQFF
NA | TRBJ1-5 | TRBV5-6 | NA | TGTGCCAGCAGCCTGAGTAATCAGCCCCAGCATTTT | CASSLSNQPQHF
TRBD2 | TRBJ2-4 | TRBV6-1 | NA | TGTGCCAGCAGTGCCCTAGCGGGGGGGGGCAAAAACATTCAGTACTTC | CASSALAGGGKNIQYF
TRBD2 | TRBJ2-3 | TRBV6-1 | few | TGTGCCAGCAGGGTAGCGGGGGGGATCACAGATACGCAGTATTTT | CASRVAGGITDTQYF
NA | TRBJ1-2 | TRBV2 | NA | TGTGCCAGCAGTGCATTACGGGGGGGCCCTGTCTATGGCTACACCTTC | CASSALRGGPVYGYTF
NA | TRBJ2-2 | TRBV6-6 | few | TGTGCCAGCAGTTACAGGCAGGGCGAGACCGGGGAGCTGTTTTTT | CASSYRQGETGELFF
TRBD1 | TRBJ2-7 | TRBV5-4 | NA | TGTGCCAGCAGGGGAGGAGGGCAGGGGGCGCGCGAGCAGTACTTC | CASRGGGQGAREQYF
NA | TRBJ1-1 | TRBV5-1 | once | TGCGCCAGCAGCTTGGCCGGCTGGGGGCCGAACACTGAAGCTTTCTTT | CASSLAGWGPNTEAFF
TRBD2 | TRBJ2-7 | TRBV10-2 | NA | TGCGCCAGTCAGCGGGGGGGGCTCTACGAGCAGTACTTC | CASQRGGLYEQYF
TRBD2 | TRBJ2-3 | TRBV5-1 | NA | TGCGCCAGCAGCTCCACGGGGGGGCCGTACATAGATACGCAGTATTTT | CASSSTGGPYIDTQYF
NA | TRBJ2-1 | TRBV28 | NA | TGTGCCAGCAGCCGGGGGACCGGGGCGGGAAATGAGCAGTTCTTC | CASSRGTGAGNEQFF
NA | TRBJ2-7 | TRBV5-1 | NA | TGCGCCAGCAGCTTCGGGGGGCGGTACGAGCAGTACTTC | CASSFGGRYEQYF
TRBD2 | TRBJ2-1 | TRBV19 | NA | TGTGCCAGTAGTAACATTCGGGGGGACAATGAGCAGTTCTTC | CASSNIRGDNEQFF
TRBD1 | TRBJ1-6 | TRBV18 | NA | TGTGCCAGCTCACCGGGACAGGGGGCTTCTTCACCCCTCCACTTT | CASSPGQGASSPLHF
NA | TRBJ2-6 | TRBV6-5 | NA | TGTGCCAGCAGCTCAGGTCAGGCAGGGGCCAACGTCCTGACTTTC | CASSSGQAGANVLTF
TRBD1 | TRBJ2-2 | TRBV19 | medium-sized | TGTGCCAGTAGGACAGGGGGCCCGAACACCGGGGAGCTGTTTTTT | CASRTGGPNTGELFF
NA | TRBJ1-1 | TRBV11-3 | NA | TGTGCCAGCAGCTTAGGGAGGGGCAGTATGGAAGCTTTCTTT | CASSLGRGSMEAFF
NA | TRBJ2-5 | TRBV20-1 | NA | TGCAGTTTCGGAGTTGAGACCCAGTACTTC | CSFGVETQYF
NA | TRBJ1-2 | TRBV7-9 | once | TGTGCCAGCAGCCCAGACCCAGAAGGGGTCTATGGCTACACCTTC | CASSPDPEGVYGYTF
NA | TRBJ1-2 | TRBV7-9 | NA | TGTGCCAGCAGCAACGGGGAGGGCCAGGGCTACACCTTC | CASSNGEGQGYTF
TRBD2 | TRBJ2-1 | TRBV19 | NA | TGTGCCAGTAGTACCCGGACTAGCGGGGGATACAATGAGCAGTTCTTC | CASSTRTSGGYNEQFF
TRBD2 | TRBJ2-3 | TRBV11-2 | once | TGTGCCAGCAGCTTAGGGACTAGCGCAGATACGCAGTATTTT | CASSLGTSADTQYF
NA | TRBJ1-3 | TRBV7-9 | NA | TGTGCCAGCAGCGGCACTGGAGTCTCTGGAAACACCATATATTTT | CASSGTGVSGNTIYF
TRBD1 | TRBJ2-7 | TRBV5-4 | NA | TGTGCCAGCAGCTTACCGACAGGGGGCCGCGAGCAGTACTTC | CASSLPTGGREQYF